This entry is about one T cell receptor (beta chain). It has no known antigen specificity. The missing CDR3 end, 3 residues past where the read stops, is filled in from the germline J gene. Equivalent amounts of genomic DNA from CVID and control samples were used as sequencing input. For every sample, a 60 bp segment covering the rearranged TCRbeta CDR3 region was amplified and then sequenced. The immunoSEQ assay, a bias-corrected multiplex PCR combined with high-throughput sequencing, was used for TCRbeta amplification. From the authors' description of their analysis: Every unique nucleotide sequence counted as a clone and was annotated with V, D and J genes, copy number and frequency. Sequences were labeled productive if in frame, and non-productive if out of frame or containing stop codons. As previously described, clonality was calculated on the basis of Shannon's entropy. The predicted amino acid sequences of productive clones were used to derive the mean CDR3 Kyte-Doolittle hydropathy. Hierarchical clustering of scaled V gene usage was performed with the R hclust function using Manhattan distance and complete linkage. Sharing of clones by CDR3 amino acid sequence was evaluated by resampling 12 repertoires per group over 100 rounds. The repertoires were screened for approximately 63 published EBV-specific TCRbeta sequences and roughly 240 published CMV-specific TCRbeta sequences. After a couple of CVID samples that produced fewer than 10,000 sequences were dropped from the analysis, roughly 42 CVID repertoires remained. Entries here come from immuneACCESS through TCRdb and include only in-frame sequences with V and J called. Some clones fail to appear in such tables; in the studies checked, an unresolved V gene covers under half of the shortfall, and the cause of the remainder is unknown. V and J calls and clone size are as listed in that table; D and trimming were resolved from the DNA. The table shows tens of thousands of clones here, with no singletons. The ten largest clones capture about 5.5% of the sample.

This sample is part of a study of T cell clonality in common variable immunodeficiency (dated by TCRdb to between 2014 and 2016). The cysteine opens and the phenylalanine closes a CDR3 of 14 amino acids. Shown are 33 bases from within the CDR3, in frame from base 1. V and J are trimmed by 0 bases and 8 bases, and the gene matches miss 5 bases of the junction. CDR1 is given as DFQATT and CDR2 as SNEGSKA, both from the germline V gene (reference sequence). What the study reported, not specific to this receptor: TCRbeta clonality was higher in CVID subjects than in healthy controls (t-test p = 0.018), and the increase was most characteristic of about a third of subjects. Correlations between repertoire features and clinical complications were limited by patient heterogeneity within the CVID cohort. Despite equal DNA input, controls averaged about 81,820 unique sequences per sample versus about 31,547 in CVID samples. According to the authors, figuring out what caused the increased clonality in CVID would require sequencing the repertoires of T cell subpopulations. Fewer deletions and N-nucleotide insertions were reportedly observed in CVID TCRbeta sequences, and highly modified clones with 13 or more V deletions were reportedly absent from CVID TCRbeta sequences. CVID subjects shared fewer TCRbeta clones with each other than healthy controls did (p < 0.0001).

Predominantly Caucasian heritage was noted among both the CVID patients and the healthy controls. Heparinized peripheral whole blood samples of roughly 4.5 to 8 ml were collected from each donor. Genomic DNA from adults with common variable immune deficiency (CVID) and from healthy adult controls was the source for sequencing TCRbeta CDR3 repertoires. The control group comprised some 22 healthy adult volunteers, approximately twelve female and about ten male, aged about 23 to 75 years with a mean age of around 37. Diluted blood was density-centrifuged over Hypaque 1077 or Ficoll-Paque to isolate peripheral blood mononuclear cells. Genomic DNA was obtained from unsorted mononuclear cells through either Qiagen column purification or a centrifugation-based method.

The sequencing input was peripheral blood mononuclear cells. The source of this sequence is a person aged 18 to 70 in good health. The rearranged chain carries TRBV20-1 and TRBJ2-1; the central 9 bases match TRBD1. The covered CDR3 bases are TGCAGTGCTAGAGATACAGGGGGCGTAGATGAG. Its protein is CSARDTGGVDE. The CDR3 in full is CSARDTGGVDEQFF.